Below, one TCR beta chain is given with its context. No antigen is known for it. All the patients suffered relapse after autologous stem cell transplantation, and brentuximab vedotin exposure differed. Purified CD4+ T cells were obtained from thawed PBMCs through magnetic negative selection. The data stem from a study of PD-1 blockade in classical Hodgkin lymphoma. Profiled with immunoSEQ multiplex PCR; TCRdb holds only in-frame clones, not every one. The sample consists of 25,000 to 30,000 clones, over 65% of them appearing once. This CDR3 is built from 9 residues. Germline lookup yields CDR1 SEHNR and CDR2 FQNEAQ (reference sequence). Findings of the study overall: Patients who initiated nivolumab within 1 year of ASCT were excluded.

The clonotype comes from a human donor with classical Hodgkin lymphoma. The chain employs TRBV7-9 and TRBJ2-5; D ambiguous. The sample was CD4+ T cells from blood, taken at baseline. This CDR3 reads CAGGETQYF. The CDR3 DNA reads TGTGCGGGCGGTGAGACCCAGTACTTC.